What follows are 12 T cell receptor beta chains derived from one specimen sequenced in a study of cytomegalovirus exposure and HLA in healthy donors. A multiplex PCR was run with 60 Vbeta primers and 13 Jbeta primers. Using immunoSEQ multiplex PCR, the repertoire was profiled, and TCRdb retains in-frame clones only, with some absent. The table lists approximately 160,000 clones, roughly 80% of them singletons. The sequencing input was PBMCs. The origin of the receptors is a girl aged 2 to 10 in good health and CMV-seropositive.

The chain recombines TRBV2 with TRBJ2-6; D remains ambiguous. V was trimmed by 6 bases and J by 0 bases, leaving 12 bases between them. Germline V gene sequence: CDR1 SNHLY, CDR2 FYNNEI. The CDR3 contains 16 residues. The CDR3 region is CASRPDSFSGANVLTF. CDR3 in DNA: TGTGCCAGCAGGCCGGATAGCTTCTCTGGGGCCAACGTCCTGACTTTC.

For this clone: At the DNA level, this CDR3 is encoded by other sequences in the same sample as well. The rearrangement joins TRBV5-1 to TRBJ2-5; TRBD1 matches at 9 bases. Germline assignment: CDR1 SGHRS and CDR2 YFSETQ. Germline trimming cut 0 bases from V and 4 bases from J; bases unmatched to any gene: 1. The CDR3 totals 14 residues. The CDR3 spells CASSLAGQGETQYF. The DNA of the CDR3 is TGCGCCAGCAGCTTGGCGGGACAGGGAGAGACCCAGTACTTC.

The J gene is TRBJ1-1, the V gene TRBV25-1; 10 nucleotides agree with TRBD1. The germline CDR1 and CDR2 sequences are MGHDK and SYGVNS. V was clipped by 5 bases and J by 5 bases; unmatched bases: 8. The length of the CDR3 is 15 residues. CDR3 amino acids: CASSLGQGGRTEAFF. The DNA for the CDR3 is TGTGCCAGCAGTCTCGGACAGGGGGGACGGACTGAAGCTTTCTTT. The full variable domain, its missing parts supplied by reference TRBV25-1 and TRBJ1-1, is EADIYQTPRYLVIGTGKKITLECSQTMGHDKMYWYQQDPGMELHLIHYSYGVNSTEKGDLSSESTVSRIRTEHFPLTLESARPSHTSQYLCASSLGQGGRTEAFFGQGTRLTVV.

V usage is TRBV5-1 and J usage is TRBJ2-5; no clear D. V was shortened by 2 bases and J by 3 bases, with 5 bases between the two germline ends. Germline V lookup: CDR1 SGHRS, CDR2 YFSETQ. The CDR3 spans 12 residues. CDR3 amino acids: CASSFSKETQYF. In nucleotides, the CDR3 is TGCGCCAGCAGCTTTAGCAAAGAGACCCAGTACTTC. Based on the CDR3 plus reference TRBV5-1 and TRBJ2-5, the full variable domain is KAGVTQTPRYLIKTRGQQVTLSCSPISGHRSVSWYQQTPGQGLQFLFEYFSETQRNKGNFPGRFSGRQFSNSRSEMNVSTLELGDSALYLCASSFSKETQYFGPGTRLLVL.

The rearrangement links TRBV28 to TRBJ2-3; 9 bases align to TRBD1. This CDR3 is 15 amino acids long. Trimming took 5 bases from V and 0 from J; bases not matched to a gene: 3. CDR1 and CDR2 from the germline V gene are MDHEN and SYDVKM. The DNA of the CDR3 is TGTGCCAGCAGTAAACAGGGGGCAAGCACAGATACGCAGTATTTT. Translated: CASSKQGASTDTQYF.

The chain recombines TRBV10-3 with TRBJ1-5; D remains unclear. Germline loops: CDR1 ENHRY, CDR2 SYGVKD. The CDR3 length is 13 residues. V lost 8 bases, J lost 6 bases, and 14 bases lay in between. CDR3 sequence (DNA): TGTGCCATCCGGGCATCAAGCGGTCAGCCCCAGCATTTT. Amino acid sequence: CAIRASSGQPQHF.

This sequence joins TRBV5-1 and TRBJ2-5, with TRBD1 matching 9 bases. The CDR3 contains 15 residues. The V segment lost 4 bases and the J segment 2 bases; nucleotides outside the gene matches: 6. Germline V gene lookup returns CDR1 SGHRS and CDR2 YFSETQ. CDR3 residues: CASSPYGQGQETQYF. In DNA, the CDR3 is TGCGCCAGCAGCCCCTATGGACAGGGGCAAGAGACCCAGTACTTC.

In regard to this clone: Sequence at one end of the junction differs from germline and may be a read error. V usage is TRBV29-1 and J usage is TRBJ1-2; 10 bases agree with TRBD1. Germline values: CDR1 SQVTM, CDR2 ANQGSEA. The CDR3 totals 15 residues. Written as DNA, the CDR3 is TGCAGCGTTTACTGGACAGGGGGTGATTCTAGTGGCTACCCCTTC. Translation: CSVYWTGGDSSGYPF.

The chain couples TRBV5-1 to TRBJ1-3; TRBD1 matches 11 bases. The CDR3 has 16 residues. CDR1 is SGHRS, CDR2 YFSETQ, per germline. V shed 5 bases and J 3 bases; nucleotides not matched to a gene: 7. The CDR3 sequence is CASRDPGTGGGNTIYF. The CDR3 DNA is TGCGCCAGCAGGGACCCCGGGACAGGGGGTGGAAACACCATATATTTT.

This chain uses TRBV5-5 with TRBJ2-6; D not certain. Trimming pared 2 bases from V and 3 bases from J, leaving 18 bases between. Germline assignment: CDR1 SGHKS and CDR2 YYEKEE (reference sequence). This CDR3 is 18 amino acids long. The CDR3 region is CASSLDPPSVLGANVLTF. The CDR3 region has the DNA TGTGCCAGCAGCTTAGATCCCCCTTCGGTACTTGGGGCCAACGTCCTGACTTTC.

V gene TRBV28 combines with J gene TRBJ1-4; possible D gene TRBD1, 5 bases. Germline V CDR1 and CDR2: MDHEN, SYDVKM. The CDR3 is 20 residues long. V lost 3 bases and J 3 bases, leaving 26 bases between the germline ends. Here the CDR3 DNA reads TGTGCCAGCAGTTTCCGTACCCCAACTAGCGGGACCCGCTCTAATGAAAAACTGTTTTTT. Its translation is CASSFRTPTSGTRSNEKLFF.

The chain combines TRBV4-1 with TRBJ2-1; TRBD2 matches 11 bases. V lost 0 bases and J lost 3; bases outside the gene matches: 4. Germline V gene sequence: CDR1 MGHRA, CDR2 YSYEKL. The CDR3 spans 17 residues. The CDR3 DNA is TGCGCCAGCAGCCAAGATCGGGGGACTAGCGGCTACAATGAGCAGTTCTTC. Its protein product is CASSQDRGTSGYNEQFF.